The present TCR beta chain was sequenced within a study of blood T cells in healthy people across ages. General observations from the study: More naive CD4+ cells and higher diversity were found in long-lived than in aged donors. Significant beta diversity loss was already apparent by age around 36, declining roughly linearly.

Then a second PCR, running about 6 to 11 cycles, was carried out with a sample-barcoded 5' primer and a J-beta primer mix. The authors tagged each cDNA molecule using a template-switch adaptor with 12 random nucleotides. One entry per CDR3 protein results from TCRdb running MiXCR on the 5' RACE reads. In the table there are 1.5 million to 2 million distinct CDR3 sequences, roughly 49% of which are singletons. Comment on this clonotype: Its antigen is still unknown.

Germline V gene data show CDR1 as SGHTA and CDR2 as FQGNSA. This CDR3 is built from 16 residues. Trimming removed 1 base at V and 9 bases at J, with 19 bases between. The sequenced sample was blood. The clonotype comes from a woman aged 35 to 49 in good health. The V and J genes are TRBV7-2 and TRBJ1-5, with a tentative D call TRBD1 (5 bases). The chain's CDR3 is CASSLEGAGMKWPQHF. CDR3 DNA sequence: TGTGCCAGCAGCTTAGAGGGTGCAGGGATGAAGTGGCCCCAGCATTTT.